The next 11 T cell receptor beta chains were all read from a single sample in a study of blood T cell repertoires in COVID-19. Assay used: immunoSEQ multiplex PCR; TCRdb lists only in-frame clones, some missing. The profile shows 250,000 to 350,000 clones, roughly 88% of them singletons. The material sequenced was peripheral blood. The receptors were gathered from a woman in her thirties with COVID-19, enrolled during active disease.

The J gene is TRBJ1-6, the V gene TRBV18, with TRBD1 identical over 9 bases. CDR3 size: 15 residues. Germline V gene data show CDR1 as KGHSH and CDR2 as LQKENI. The V gene end was trimmed by 0 bases and the J gene end by 10 bases; junction bases not matched to a gene: 4. CDR3 sequence: CASSPPGQGRSPLHF. CDR3 coding DNA: TGTGCCAGCTCACCACCGGGACAGGGCCGGTCACCCCTCCACTTT.

This chain connects TRBV6-5 to TRBJ2-7; D possibly corresponds to TRBD2 (6 bases). CDR1 is MNHEY and CDR2 is SVGAGI in the germline V gene. This CDR3 is 13 amino acids long. V lost 7 bases and J 2 bases, leaving 12 bases between the germline ends. The chain's CDR3 is CASTGEEAYEQYF. The CDR3 region has the DNA TGTGCCAGCACTGGGGAGGAGGCCTACGAGCAGTACTTC.

In DNA, the CDR3 is TGTGCCAGCAGCTTAGAGGGTCAGGCAGGTGAAGCTTTCTTT. Protein sequence: CASSLEGQAGEAFF. The chain recombines TRBV11-2 with TRBJ1-1; no clear D. The V and J ends lost 0 bases and 7 bases respectively, with 12 bases between them. The length of the CDR3 is 14 residues. Germline values: CDR1 SGHAT, CDR2 FQNNGV.

This chain links TRBV7-9 with TRBJ2-1; possible D gene TRBD2, 6 bases. CDR3 length: 13 amino acids. The V end was cut by 5 bases, the J end by 7 bases, with 12 bases between. Germline V lookup: CDR1 SEHNR, CDR2 FQNEAQ (reference sequence). CDR3 sequence reads: CASSPGAGNEQFF. CDR3 bases: TGTGCCAGCAGCCCCGGGGCGGGGAATGAGCAGTTCTTC.

This clone was picked up a small number of times. V gene TRBV27 combines with J gene TRBJ1-1; tentative D call: TRBD1 (5 bases). This CDR3 is built from 15 residues. CDR1 is MNHEY and CDR2 is SMNVEV in the germline V gene (reference sequence). Trimming stripped 1 base from V and 4 bases from J, with 13 bases between. CDR3 sequence (DNA): TGTGCCAGCAGTTTATTCGATCCAAGGGGCACTGAAGCTTTCTTT. Translation: CASSLFDPRGTEAFF.

The rearrangement joins TRBV27 to TRBJ2-3; TRBD2 is a possible D gene (6 bases). The V gene's germline CDR1 is MNHEY and CDR2 SMNVEV (reference sequence). The V gene lost 8 bases and the J gene lost 0 bases, with 21 bases spanning the gap. The CDR3 length is 17 residues. Written as DNA, the CDR3 is TGTGCCAGCTCGGGCGGGACGCCCACTCTTAGCACAGATACGCAGTATTTT. Residues: CASSGGTPTLSTDTQYF.

J is TRBJ2-7 and V is TRBV9; TRBD2 is a possible D gene (7 bases). The germline gives CDR1 SGDLS, CDR2 YYNGEE. The CDR3 has 14 amino acids. V was shortened by 4 bases and J by 5 bases, with 16 bases between the two germline ends. In DNA form, the CDR3 reads TGTGCCAGCAGCCCCGGGGGCGGGAGAGACGAGCAGTACTTC. Translation: CASSPGGGRDEQYF. Together with reference TRBV9 and TRBJ2-7, the CDR3 gives the full variable domain: DSGVTQTPKHLITATGQRVTLRCSPRSGDLSVYWYQQSLDQGLQFLIQYYNGEERAKGNILERFSAQQFPDLHSELNLSSLELGDSALYFCASSPGGGRDEQYFGPGTRLTVT.

CDR3 loop: CSVRTAYEQYF. The CDR3 nucleotides read TGCAGCGTTCGGACTGCCTACGAGCAGTACTTC. The chain employs TRBV29-1 and TRBJ2-7, with D possibly matching TRBD2 (5 bases). V lost 5 bases, J lost 2 bases, and 7 bases lay in between. This CDR3 is built from 11 residues. Germline CDR1 reads SQVTM; CDR2 reads ANQGSEA.

This rearrangement joins TRBV5-1 to TRBJ2-1, with 9 nucleotides matching TRBD1. Germline V gene data show CDR1 as SGHRS and CDR2 as YFSETQ. This CDR3 region has 16 residues. V shed 2 bases, J shed 6 bases, and the junction held 9 bases outside the gene matches. CDR3 bases: TGCGCCAGCAGCTTTGTCTCGGGACAGGGAGTCAATGAGCAGTTCTTC. Translated: CASSFVSGQGVNEQFF.

This rearrangement joins TRBV7-9 to TRBJ1-1; possible D gene TRBD1, 5 bases. The CDR3 is made up of 14 amino acids. Germline assignment: CDR1 SEHNR and CDR2 FQNEAQ (reference sequence). V shed 3 bases and J shed 0 bases, with 8 bases lying between them. The CDR3 reads CASSFGGMNTEAFF. The CDR3 DNA reads TGTGCCAGCAGCTTTGGGGGGATGAACACTGAAGCTTTCTTT.

The chain has TRBV27 and TRBJ1-6; a weak D match, TRBD1 (6 bases). With 2 bases removed from V and 10 bases from J, the gap between germline ends came to 12 bases. This CDR3 region has 14 residues. CDR1 is MNHEY and CDR2 is SMNVEV in the germline V gene (reference sequence). CDR3 protein: CASSLTTGNSPLHF. CDR3 in DNA: TGTGCCAGCAGTTTAACGACAGGAAACTCACCCCTCCACTTT.